A single sample gave rise to the 17 T cell receptor beta chains below, sequenced in a study of cytomegalovirus exposure and HLA in healthy donors (dated by TCRdb to between 2016 and 2019). The library was prepared using the immunoSEQ multiplex PCR assay. The multiplex PCR relied on a mix of 60 forward primers for TCR Vbeta segments and 13 reverse primers for TCR Jbeta segments. TCRdb provides this immuneACCESS table in a form limited to in-frame rearrangements. Some clones are lacking; in checked studies, under half of them reflect an unresolved V gene, and why the rest are absent is not known. This sample comprises 150,000 or so clones, roughly three quarters of them detected only once. Together, the top ten hold 13% to 15% of the sample. The specimen was PBMCs. These receptors were obtained from a woman aged 40 to 50 in good health and CMV-seronegative.

This clone was detected once. This chain links TRBV6-5 with TRBJ1-2; weak D call: TRBD1 (5 bases). Germline CDR1 reads MNHEY; CDR2 reads SVGAGI. The CDR3 sequence is 15 residues long. The V gene lost 4 bases and the J gene lost 4 bases, with 16 bases spanning the gap. The CDR3 spells CASSWGGNWGYGYTF. Written as DNA, the CDR3 is TGTGCCAGCAGTTGGGGGGGGAACTGGGGCTATGGCTACACCTTC.

The chain has TRBV5-1 and TRBJ2-5; 9 nucleotides agree with TRBD1. Unmatched junction bases numbered 4, after V lost 3 bases and J lost 4 bases. Germline CDR1 SGHRS, CDR2 YFSETQ. The CDR3 covers 14 residues. CDR3 in amino acids: CASSYGQGRETQYF. CDR3 nucleotides: TGCGCCAGCAGCTACGGACAGGGGAGAGAGACCCAGTACTTC.

The V gene is TRBV9, the J gene TRBJ2-3; D is uncertain. This CDR3 is built from 17 residues. Trimming left V 5 bases short and J 2 bases short, with 21 bases between. Germline V gives CDR1 SGDLS, CDR2 YYNGEE. This CDR3 reads CASSAKPMQSFTDTQYF. In DNA, the CDR3 is TGTGCCAGCAGTGCGAAGCCCATGCAATCCTTCACAGATACGCAGTATTTT. Variable domain in full (rest from reference TRBV9 and TRBJ2-3): DSGVTQTPKHLITATGQRVTLRCSPRSGDLSVYWYQQSLDQGLQFLIQYYNGEERAKGNILERFSAQQFPDLHSELNLSSLELGDSALYFCASSAKPMQSFTDTQYFGPGTRLTVL.

The CDR3 here is CASSVDGRFTGELFF. CDR3 coding DNA: TGTGCCAGCAGCGTAGACGGCAGGTTCACCGGGGAGCTGTTTTTT. This rearrangement joins TRBV9 to TRBJ2-2, with no clear D. Looked up from germline, CDR1 is SGDLS and CDR2 is YYNGEE. The germline V and J ends were trimmed by 0 bases and 4 bases, with 10 bases remaining between them. The CDR3 totals 15 residues.

The genes are TRBV5-8 and TRBJ2-7; D perhaps matches TRBD2 (6 bases). The CDR3 consists of 18 residues. Germline V gene sequence: CDR1 SGHTS, CDR2 YDEGEE. V lost 0 bases and J 3 bases, leaving 22 bases between the germline ends. CDR3 sequence (DNA): TGTGCCAGCAGCTTGGTCTTTCGAGACGGGTCGGAGGGCTACGAGCAGTACTTC. As protein: CASSLVFRDGSEGYEQYF. Looking up the rest from reference TRBV5-8 and TRBJ2-7 gives the full variable domain: EAGVTQSPTHLIKTRGQQATLRCSPISGHTSVYWYQQALGLGLQFLLWYDEGEERNRGNFPPRFSGRQFPNYSSELNVNALELEDSALYLCASSLVFRDGSEGYEQYFGPGTRLTVT.

The rearrangement uses TRBV5-1 and TRBJ2-7, with 8 bases aligning to TRBD2. The CDR3 length is 15 residues. Germline V gives CDR1 SGHRS, CDR2 YFSETQ. The J segment lost 6 bases and the V segment lost 4 bases, leaving 12 bases of the junction unmatched. The CDR3, as DNA: TGCGCCAGCAGCCCCGGGGGGGCACAACCGGTCGAGCAGTACTTC. Protein: CASSPGGAQPVEQYF.

V is TRBV2 and J is TRBJ1-2; D is undetermined. Germline CDR1 reads SNHLY; CDR2 reads FYNNEI. With 4 bases removed from V and 7 bases from J, the gap between germline ends came to 16 bases. CDR3 size: 14 residues. The CDR3 DNA reads TGTGCCAGCAGTGTCCAGGTCAAATGGCGTGGCTACACCTTC. Its protein is CASSVQVKWRGYTF.

J is TRBJ2-7 and V is TRBV6-1; 7 bases agree with TRBD2. The CDR3 is 13 amino acids. Germline V CDR1 and CDR2: MNHNS, SASEGT. V trimming: 8 bases; J trimming: 3 bases; junction bases outside the gene matches: 7. CDR3 DNA sequence: TGTGCCAGCTTAGGAGCGGGGCACTACGAGCAGTACTTC. Its protein product is CASLGAGHYEQYF.

As for this clone: At the DNA level, this CDR3 is encoded by other sequences in the same sample as well. This chain links TRBV5-5 with TRBJ1-1; D is unresolved. CDR1 is SGHKS, CDR2 YYEKEE, per germline (reference sequence). Trimming removed 5 bases at V and 4 bases at J, with 12 bases between. The CDR3 has 13 residues. This CDR3 reads CASSSDRGTEAFF. CDR3 nucleotide sequence: TGTGCCAGCAGTTCCGACCGGGGCACTGAAGCTTTCTTT.

The J gene is TRBJ2-3, the V gene TRBV7-2, with D perhaps matching TRBD2 (6 bases). Germline V gene lookup returns CDR1 SGHTA and CDR2 FQGNSA. The length of the CDR3 is 16 residues. V was pared by 1 base and J by 5 bases, with 16 bases between. The CDR3 sequence: CASSLEVQYGGDTQYF. CDR3 DNA: TGTGCCAGCAGCTTAGAGGTCCAATACGGGGGAGATACGCAGTATTTT.

This chain connects TRBV6-5 to TRBJ1-5; 8 bases map to TRBD1. Trimming removed 6 bases from V and 4 bases from J; junction bases left unmatched: 5. Germline CDR1 reads MNHEY; CDR2 reads SVGAGI. The CDR3 extends over 14 amino acids. CDR3: CASRTGQGNQPQHF. CDR3 DNA sequence: TGTGCCAGCAGGACCGGACAGGGTAATCAGCCCCAGCATTTT.

This clone occurred a few times. The chain joins TRBV7-9 to TRBJ2-7; tentatively, D is TRBD2 (7 bases). V was trimmed by 4 bases and J by 3 bases, leaving 13 bases between them. The germline V gene has CDR1 SEHNR and CDR2 FQNEAQ (reference sequence). This CDR3 is built from 14 residues. The CDR3 loop reads CASSSGEGVYEQYF. The CDR3 region has the DNA TGTGCCAGCAGCTCCGGGGAGGGGGTCTACGAGCAGTACTTC.

The chain carries TRBV19 and TRBJ1-5; 9 nucleotides agree with TRBD1. Germline trimming cut 6 bases from V and 2 bases from J; bases unmatched to any gene: 5. The CDR3 runs to 15 residues. The germline CDR1 and CDR2 sequences are LNHDA and SQIVND (reference sequence). The CDR3 loop reads CASRTGGDGNQPQHF. The CDR3 DNA follows: TGTGCCAGTAGGACAGGGGGAGATGGCAATCAGCCCCAGCATTTT.

In this sample, this clone turned up once. The CDR3 sequence is CASSPAGQGPYGYTF. In DNA form, the CDR3 reads TGTGCCAGCAGTCCCGCGGGCCAGGGGCCCTATGGCTACACCTTC. The J gene is TRBJ1-2, the V gene TRBV27; D may be TRBD1 (6 bases). Germline V gene sequence: CDR1 MNHEY, CDR2 SMNVEV (reference sequence). This CDR3 has 15 amino acids. V was clipped by 5 bases and J by 4 bases, with 17 bases between them.

The rearrangement links TRBV7-9 to TRBJ1-5; TRBD1 aligns across 8 bases. Germline values: CDR1 SEHNR, CDR2 FQNEAQ (reference sequence). The CDR3 is 15 amino acids. V lost 2 bases, J lost 3 bases, and 3 bases stayed unmatched. This CDR3 is CASSLSGQDNQPQHF. CDR3 nucleotides: TGTGCCAGCAGCTTATCGGGACAGGACAATCAGCCCCAGCATTTT.

The chain carries TRBV6-1 and TRBJ1-3; 7 bases map to TRBD1. Germline-derived CDR1 and CDR2 are MNHNS and SASEGT. Trimming removed 8 bases from V and 0 bases from J; junction bases left unmatched: 7. The CDR3 is made up of 15 amino acids. The CDR3 loop is CASWSRGASGNTIYF. CDR3 nucleotides: TGTGCCAGCTGGTCCAGGGGGGCCTCTGGAAACACCATATATTTT.

This chain joins TRBV29-1 and TRBJ2-1, with TRBD1 matching 8 bases. With 6 bases clipped from V and 4 bases from J, the junction kept 8 bases outside the gene matches. Per germline, CDR1 SQVTM and CDR2 ANQGSEA. The CDR3 totals 14 residues. CDR3 region: CSVRQGTLYNEQFF. Written as DNA, the CDR3 is TGCAGCGTGCGACAGGGGACCCTTTACAATGAGCAGTTCTTC.